This passage covers 22 T cell receptor beta chains from one sample sequenced in a study of regulatory T cells in long-lasting Graves disease. Arm-PCR of CDR3 regions and iRepertoire HTBI primers were used to build TCR beta libraries. Via MiXCR, TCRdb re-called the multiplex PCR reads, giving one row per CDR3 protein. The table records a few hundred thousand distinct CDR3 sequences, roughly 16% of them present only once. Sample time point: newly diagnosed GD, antithyroid drugs for less than 3 months. PBMC-extracted RNA yielded the TCR library. This sample also appeared in a second study, on T cells in Graves' hyperthyroidism and ophthalmopathy.

Sequencing was performed on peripheral blood mononuclear cells (PBMCs), taken at new diagnosis, from a patient treated with antithyroid drugs. These receptors originate from a woman in her late teens or twenties with Graves disease.

This clonotype was seen at least ten times. V gene TRBV5-1 combines with J gene TRBJ1-1; no definite D call. V was cut by 4 bases and J by 5 bases, with 12 bases left in between. CDR1 SGHRS and CDR2 YFSETQ come from the germline V gene. This CDR3 is 13 amino acids long. The CDR3 here is CASSPGFGTEAFF. For the CDR3, the DNA is TGCGCCAGCAGCCCTGGATTCGGGACTGAAGCTTTCTTT.

This clonotype has ten or more counts. The CDR3 DNA reads TGTGCCAGCAGAACAGGGGTCAACGAGCAGTACTTC. Translated: CASRTGVNEQYF. The V and J genes are TRBV27 and TRBJ2-7; 7 nucleotides line up with TRBD1. Germline values: CDR1 MNHEY, CDR2 SMNVEV (reference sequence). Trimming cost V 6 bases and J 5 bases; bases outside gene matches: 4. The CDR3 contains 12 residues.

In regard to this clonotype: This is likely an artifact of a read error, given a far larger clone one base away. The rearrangement joins TRBV28 to TRBJ2-1; possibly TRBD2 for D (6 bases). The J call is in doubt because the DNA end fits TRBJ2-5 better. The CDR3 runs 15 residues. Germline V gene sequence: CDR1 MDHEN, CDR2 SYDVKM. CDR3 bases: TGTGCCAGCAGAAGTAGCAGGAGGGCCGGGGAGACCCAGTACTTC. It yields the protein CASRSSRRAGETQYF.

There are a few counts of this clonotype. The CDR3 DNA sequence: TGTGCCAGTACCAACACCCAGCGCTTTCCCTACGAGCAGTACTTC. Its protein is CASTNTQRFPYEQYF. The V and J genes are TRBV19 and TRBJ2-7; D gene uncertain. V was shortened by 7 bases and J by 2 bases, with 18 bases between the two germline ends. This CDR3 contains 15 residues. Per germline, CDR1 LNHDA and CDR2 SQIVND (reference sequence).

The chain carries TRBV25-1 and TRBJ2-1, with 7 bases identical to TRBD2. CDR3 length: 12 residues. CDR1 is MGHDK, CDR2 SYGVNS, per germline. The V gene end was trimmed by 6 bases and the J gene end by 12 bases; junction bases not matched to a gene: 8. The CDR3 nucleotides read TGTGCCAGCAGGGAGCCCCCGGGGGGGCAGTTCTTC. This sequence encodes CASREPPGGQFF.

The rearrangement uses TRBV12-3 or TRBV12-4 and TRBJ2-3, with 10 bases fitting TRBD1. CDR3 length equals 15 residues. With 6 bases clipped from V and 2 bases from J, the junction kept 5 bases outside the gene matches. The CDR3 region is CASRRGQGITDTQYF. CDR3 DNA: TGTGCCAGCAGACGGGGACAGGGGATCACAGATACGCAGTATTTT.

The chain is built from TRBV30 and TRBJ2-3; TRBD2 is a possible D gene (7 bases). V was shortened by 4 bases and J by 1 base, with 15 bases between the two germline ends. In germline, CDR1 is GTSNPN, CDR2 SVGIG (reference sequence). This CDR3 has 15 residues. The DNA of the CDR3 is TGTGCCTGGAAGGGCCGCGGGGGCGGCACAGATACGCAGTATTTT. This sequence encodes CAWKGRGGGTDTQYF.

This clonotype was picked up many times. The chain carries TRBV7-9 and TRBJ2-1; 9 nucleotides line up with TRBD2. The trim removed 8 bases at V and 5 bases at J, leaving 16 bases unmatched. This CDR3 is 17 amino acids long. Germline-derived CDR1 and CDR2 are SEHNR and FQNEAQ (reference sequence). The CDR3 DNA reads as TGTGCCAGCTCGTTTCAGCGGGAGGTTGGCGGAAACAATGAGCAGTTCTTC. The encoded protein is CASSFQREVGGNNEQFF.

The chain has TRBV20-1 and TRBJ2-3; tentatively, D is TRBD1 (6 bases). Germline V gene lookup returns CDR1 DFQATT and CDR2 SNEGSKA (reference sequence). Trimming stripped 8 bases from V and 6 bases from J, with 9 bases between. CDR3 length equals 10 residues. CDR3 protein: CSPRGDTQYF. The CDR3 nucleotides are TGCAGTCCAAGGGGGGATACGCAGTATTTT.

This clonotype has ten or more counts. The chain uses TRBV7-9 and TRBJ2-3; the match to TRBD2 covers 11 bases. CDR1 and CDR2 (germline): SEHNR, FQNEAQ (reference sequence). Trimming cost V 6 bases and J 1 base; bases outside gene matches: 3. The CDR3 length is 15 residues. The CDR3 is CASSHSGGGTDTQYF. The CDR3 nucleotides are TGTGCCAGCAGTCATAGCGGGGGGGGCACAGATACGCAGTATTTT.

There are a few counts of this clonotype. The gene calls are TRBV29-1 and TRBJ2-1, with 9 bases matching TRBD1. J gave up 7 bases and V 6 bases, and 4 bases lay outside the gene matches. Germline V gene lookup returns CDR1 SQVTM and CDR2 ANQGSEA. The CDR3 covers 12 residues. CDR3 coding DNA: TGCAGCGTCGAGGACAGGGGAAATGAGCAGTTCTTC. Its translation: CSVEDRGNEQFF.

This clonotype has at least ten counts. In nucleotides, the CDR3 is TGCGCCAGCAGCCAAGCCCATGAAAAACTGTTTTTT. Protein: CASSQAHEKLFF. The chain recombines TRBV4-1 with TRBJ1-4; D ambiguous. This CDR3 region has 12 residues. The V end was cut by 1 base, the J end by 6 bases, with 3 bases between. Germline CDR1 MGHRA, CDR2 YSYEKL.

This clonotype was observed many times. The chain uses TRBV29-1 and TRBJ2-2; possibly TRBD1 for D (5 bases). V shed 3 bases and J shed 3 bases, with 14 bases lying between them. Germline assignment: CDR1 SQVTM and CDR2 ANQGSEA. This CDR3 contains 15 residues. The DNA of the CDR3 is TGCAGCGTTGACTCAGGGTCCAGGTACACCGGGGAGCTGTTTTTT. Amino acids: CSVDSGSRYTGELFF.

This clonotype was seen only a few times. The chain combines TRBV5-1 with TRBJ2-2; possibly TRBD2 for D (5 bases). Germline V gives CDR1 SGHRS, CDR2 YFSETQ. The CDR3 runs to 15 residues. V gave up 1 base and J gave up 1 base, with 8 bases separating them. The CDR3 sequence is CASSLTGKNTGELFF. The DNA for the CDR3 is TGCGCCAGCAGCTTGACCGGGAAGAACACCGGGGAGCTGTTTTTT.

Only a few counts were recorded for this clonotype. This chain connects TRBV6-1 to TRBJ1-6, with 8 bases aligning to TRBD1. V was clipped by 3 bases and J by 5 bases; unmatched bases: 6. The germline V gene encodes CDR1 MNHNS and CDR2 SASEGT. The CDR3 is 16 amino acids. CDR3 sequence (DNA): TGTGCCAGCAGTGATGGGACAGGAGCAAATAATTCACCCCTCCACTTT. Its translation: CASSDGTGANNSPLHF.

This clonotype appeared a few times. This sequence joins TRBV28 and TRBJ1-1; D remains ambiguous. The V end lost 2 bases, the J end lost 2 bases, and 6 bases lay between the germline ends. CDR1 and CDR2 (germline): MDHEN, SYDVKM. The CDR3 is 13 residues long. CDR3: CASSLPINTEAFF. The CDR3 DNA reads as TGTGCCAGCAGTTTACCTATTAACACTGAAGCTTTCTTT.

For this clonotype: This may come from a read error, since a much larger clone is one base off. The chain couples TRBV27 to TRBJ1-1; no definite D call. Trimming removed 4 bases at V and 3 bases at J, with 12 bases between. Germline CDR1 reads MNHEY; CDR2 reads SMNVEV (reference sequence). CDR3 length: 14 amino acids. CDR3 protein: CASSYYQQYTEAFF. In DNA, the CDR3 is TGTGCCAGCAGTTACTACCAACAGTACACTGAAGCTTTCTTT.

J is TRBJ2-1 and V is TRBV11-2, with 9 bases lining up with TRBD1. The J segment lost 10 bases and the V segment lost 7 bases, leaving 11 bases of the junction unmatched. The length of the CDR3 is 14 residues. Germline loops: CDR1 SGHAT, CDR2 FQNNGV. This CDR3 is CASTLIGGTGEQFF. Here the CDR3 DNA reads TGTGCCAGCACCCTGATAGGGGGGACAGGGGAGCAGTTCTTC.

This clonotype was seen ten or more times. The V call is TRBV7-9, the J call TRBJ2-1; 8 bases agree with TRBD1. The V gene's germline CDR1 is SEHNR and CDR2 FQNEAQ (reference sequence). CDR3 length: 15 residues. The V gene end was trimmed by 5 bases and the J gene end by 1 base; junction bases not matched to a gene: 4. The CDR3 DNA follows: TGTGCCAGCAGCACTCAGGGGGCTTCCTACAATGAGCAGTTCTTC. Translated, it gives CASSTQGASYNEQFF.

The rearrangement links TRBV10-2 to TRBJ1-2; the match to TRBD1 covers 11 bases. The CDR3 length is 16 residues. CDR1 WSHSY and CDR2 SAAADI come from the germline V gene. V lost 6 bases, J lost 0 bases, and 6 bases stayed unmatched. In DNA form, the CDR3 reads TGCGCCAGCAGCAGGACAGGGGGCTTAGCTAACTATGGCTACACCTTC. Protein product: CASSRTGGLANYGYTF.

Many counts were recorded for this clonotype. The chain combines TRBV20-1 with TRBJ2-1, with D possibly TRBD2 on 5 matching bases. From germline, CDR1 is DFQATT and CDR2 SNEGSKA (reference sequence). The V gene lost 6 bases and the J gene lost 0 bases, with 12 bases spanning the gap. The CDR3 extends over 14 amino acids. The CDR3 sequence is CSAQRGPSYNEQFF. CDR3 nucleotides: TGCAGTGCCCAGCGCGGGCCCTCCTACAATGAGCAGTTCTTC.

This clonotype occurred many times. The rearrangement joins TRBV7-6 to TRBJ2-7; the D is unclear. Germline lookup yields CDR1 SGHVS and CDR2 FNYEAQ. With 2 bases removed from V and 7 bases from J, the gap between germline ends came to 24 bases. The CDR3 runs to 17 residues. This CDR3 reads CASSLSPTRDKPSEQYF. CDR3 coding DNA: TGTGCCAGCAGCTTATCCCCTACCCGAGACAAGCCAAGTGAGCAGTACTTC.